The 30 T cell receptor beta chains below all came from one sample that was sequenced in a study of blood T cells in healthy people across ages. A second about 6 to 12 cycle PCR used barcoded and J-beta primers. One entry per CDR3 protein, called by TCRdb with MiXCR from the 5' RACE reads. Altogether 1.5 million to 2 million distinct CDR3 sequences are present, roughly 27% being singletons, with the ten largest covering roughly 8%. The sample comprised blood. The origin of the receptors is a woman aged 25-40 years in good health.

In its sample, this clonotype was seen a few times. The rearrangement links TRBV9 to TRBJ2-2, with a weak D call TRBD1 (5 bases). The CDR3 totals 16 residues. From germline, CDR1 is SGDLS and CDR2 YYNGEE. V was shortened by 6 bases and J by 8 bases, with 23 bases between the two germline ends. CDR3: CASTPGRTLPAGELFF. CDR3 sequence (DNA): TGTGCCAGCACTCCAGGGCGGACCCTCCCCGCGGGGGAGCTGTTTTTT.

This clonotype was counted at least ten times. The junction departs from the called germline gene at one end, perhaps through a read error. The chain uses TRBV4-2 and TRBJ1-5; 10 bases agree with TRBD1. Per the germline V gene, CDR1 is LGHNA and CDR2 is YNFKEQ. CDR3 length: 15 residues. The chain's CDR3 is CASSPRTGGNQPQHF. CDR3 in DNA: TGCGCCAGCAGCCCCCGGACAGGGGGAAATCAGCCCCAGCATTTT.

CDR3 amino acids: CSVGGTEGGGPGYTF. The DNA of the CDR3 is TGCAGCGTTGGAGGGACGGAGGGCGGGGGCCCTGGCTACACCTTC. The V gene is TRBV29-1, the J gene TRBJ1-2; maybe TRBD1 (6 bases). The CDR3 is 15 residues long. Germline V CDR1 and CDR2: SQVTM, ANQGSEA. V was cut by 4 bases and J by 7 bases, with 22 bases left in between.

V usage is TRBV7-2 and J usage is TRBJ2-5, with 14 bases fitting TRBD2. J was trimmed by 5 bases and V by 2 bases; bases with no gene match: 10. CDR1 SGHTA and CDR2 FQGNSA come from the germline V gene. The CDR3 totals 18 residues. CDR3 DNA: TGTGCCAGCAGCTTAACCCCGGGACTAGCGGGAGTTAAGGAGACCCAGTACTTC. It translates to CASSLTPGLAGVKETQYF.

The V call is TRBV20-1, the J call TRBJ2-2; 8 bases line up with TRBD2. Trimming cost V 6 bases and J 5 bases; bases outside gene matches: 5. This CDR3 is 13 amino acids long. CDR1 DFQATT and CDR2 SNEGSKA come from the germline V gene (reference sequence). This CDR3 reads CSASSGKTGELFF. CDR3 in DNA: TGCAGTGCGAGTAGCGGGAAGACCGGGGAGCTGTTTTTT.

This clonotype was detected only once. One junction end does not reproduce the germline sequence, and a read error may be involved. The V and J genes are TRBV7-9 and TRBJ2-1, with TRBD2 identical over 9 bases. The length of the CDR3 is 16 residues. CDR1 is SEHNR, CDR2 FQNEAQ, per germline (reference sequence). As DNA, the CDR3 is TGTGTCAGCAGCTTAGGGGGGACTAGCTATCTCAATGAGCAGTTCTTC. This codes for CVSSLGGTSYLNEQFF.

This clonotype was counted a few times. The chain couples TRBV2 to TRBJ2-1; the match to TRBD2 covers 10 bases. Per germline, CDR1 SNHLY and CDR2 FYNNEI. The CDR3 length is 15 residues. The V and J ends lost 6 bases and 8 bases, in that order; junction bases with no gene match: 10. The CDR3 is CASRALAGARDEQFF. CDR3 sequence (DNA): TGTGCCAGCAGAGCCCTAGCGGGGGCAAGGGATGAGCAGTTCTTC. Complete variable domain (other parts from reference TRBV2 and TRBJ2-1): EPEVTQTPSHQVTQMGQEVILRCVPISNHLYFYWYRQILGQKVEFLVSFYNNEISEKSEIFDDQFSVERPDGSNFTLKIRSTKLEDSAMYFCASRALAGARDEQFFGPGTRLTVL.

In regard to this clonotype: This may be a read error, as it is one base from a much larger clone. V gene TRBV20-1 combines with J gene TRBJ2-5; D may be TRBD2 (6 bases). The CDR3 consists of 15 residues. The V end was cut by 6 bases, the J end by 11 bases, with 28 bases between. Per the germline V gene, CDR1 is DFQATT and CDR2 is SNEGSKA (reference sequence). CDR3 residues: CSAPAGTHVSNEQYF. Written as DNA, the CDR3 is TGCAGTGCACCAGCCGGGACTCACGTCTCGAATGAGCAGTACTTC.

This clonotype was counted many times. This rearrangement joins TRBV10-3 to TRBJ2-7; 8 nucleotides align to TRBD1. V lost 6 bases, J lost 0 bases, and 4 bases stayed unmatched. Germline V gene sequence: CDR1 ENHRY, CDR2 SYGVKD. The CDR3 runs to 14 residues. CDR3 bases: TGTGCCATCAGCGGACAGGGATCCTCCTACGAGCAGTACTTC. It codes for CAISGQGSSYEQYF.

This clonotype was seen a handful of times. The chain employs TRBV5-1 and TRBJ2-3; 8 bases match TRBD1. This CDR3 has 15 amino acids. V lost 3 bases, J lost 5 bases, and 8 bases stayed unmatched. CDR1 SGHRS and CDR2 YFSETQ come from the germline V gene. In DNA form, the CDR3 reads TGCGCCAGCAGCTCACACAGGGGGTTTCGAGATACGCAGTATTTT. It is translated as CASSSHRGFRDTQYF.

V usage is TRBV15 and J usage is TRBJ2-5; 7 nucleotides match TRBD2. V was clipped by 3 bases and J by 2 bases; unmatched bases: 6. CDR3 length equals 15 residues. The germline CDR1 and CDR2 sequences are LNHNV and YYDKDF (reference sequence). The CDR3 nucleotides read TGTGCCACCAGCAGGGGCGGGGGTCTGCAAGAGACCCAGTACTTC. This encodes CATSRGGGLQETQYF.

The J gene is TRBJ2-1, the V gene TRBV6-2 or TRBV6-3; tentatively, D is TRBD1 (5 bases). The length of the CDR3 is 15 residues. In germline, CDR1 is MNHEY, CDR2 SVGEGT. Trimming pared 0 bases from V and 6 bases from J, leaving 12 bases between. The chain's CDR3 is CASSYSPRAGNEQFF. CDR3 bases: TGTGCCAGCAGTTACTCGCCCAGGGCTGGCAATGAGCAGTTCTTC.

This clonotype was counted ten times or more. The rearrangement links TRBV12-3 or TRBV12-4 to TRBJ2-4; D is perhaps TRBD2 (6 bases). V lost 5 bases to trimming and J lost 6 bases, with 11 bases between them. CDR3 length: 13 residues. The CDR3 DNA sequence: TGTGCCAGCAGTCCACCGGGACTAAACATTCAGTACTTC. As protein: CASSPPGLNIQYF.

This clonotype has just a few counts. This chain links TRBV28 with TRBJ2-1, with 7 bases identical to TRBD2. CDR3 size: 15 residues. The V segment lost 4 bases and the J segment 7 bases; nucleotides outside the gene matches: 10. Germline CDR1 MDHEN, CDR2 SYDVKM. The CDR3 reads CASSSQARGGNEQFF. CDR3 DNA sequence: TGTGCCAGCAGTTCCCAGGCACGGGGAGGGAATGAGCAGTTCTTC.

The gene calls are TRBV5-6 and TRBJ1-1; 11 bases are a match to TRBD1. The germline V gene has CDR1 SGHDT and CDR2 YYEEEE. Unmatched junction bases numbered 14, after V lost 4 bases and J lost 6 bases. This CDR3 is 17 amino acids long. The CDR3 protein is CASSVGQGVASNAEAFF. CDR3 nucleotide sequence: TGTGCCAGCAGCGTGGGACAGGGGGTGGCCTCCAACGCTGAAGCTTTCTTT.

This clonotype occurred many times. CDR3: CASQEVAKNIQYF. The CDR3 DNA reads TGTGCCAGTCAGGAGGTAGCCAAAAACATTCAGTACTTC. This chain joins TRBV28 and TRBJ2-4; D might be TRBD2 (5 bases). Germline assignment: CDR1 MDHEN and CDR2 SYDVKM. The V end was cut by 9 bases, the J end by 0 bases, with 9 bases between. The CDR3 runs to 13 residues.

CDR3 protein: CASSLTGTWANTEAFF. The CDR3 DNA reads as TGCGCCAGCAGCTTGACAGGGACGTGGGCGAACACTGAAGCTTTCTTT. The chain recombines TRBV5-1 with TRBJ1-1, with D tentatively TRBD1 (6 bases). The CDR3 is made up of 16 amino acids. With 1 base removed from V and 1 base from J, the gap between germline ends came to 14 bases. Germline CDR1 and CDR2: SGHRS and YFSETQ.

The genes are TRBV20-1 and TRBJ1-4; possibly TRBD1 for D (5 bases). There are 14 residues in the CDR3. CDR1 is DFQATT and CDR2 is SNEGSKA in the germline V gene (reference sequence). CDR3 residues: CSVTRGGTNEKLFF. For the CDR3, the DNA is TGCAGCGTTACAAGGGGCGGAACTAATGAAAAACTGTTTTTT.

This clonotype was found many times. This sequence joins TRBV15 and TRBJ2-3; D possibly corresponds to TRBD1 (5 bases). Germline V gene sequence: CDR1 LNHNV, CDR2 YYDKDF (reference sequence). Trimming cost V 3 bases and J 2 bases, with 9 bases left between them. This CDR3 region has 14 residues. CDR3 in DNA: TGTGCCACCAGCAGGGCAGGGTCCACAGATACGCAGTATTTT. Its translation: CATSRAGSTDTQYF.

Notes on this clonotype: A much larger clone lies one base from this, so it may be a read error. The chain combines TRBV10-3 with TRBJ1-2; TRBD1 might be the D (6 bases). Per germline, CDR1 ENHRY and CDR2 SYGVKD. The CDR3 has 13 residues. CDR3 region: CAISDQGHYGHTF. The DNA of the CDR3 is TGTGCCATCAGTGATCAGGGGCACTATGGCCACACCTTC.

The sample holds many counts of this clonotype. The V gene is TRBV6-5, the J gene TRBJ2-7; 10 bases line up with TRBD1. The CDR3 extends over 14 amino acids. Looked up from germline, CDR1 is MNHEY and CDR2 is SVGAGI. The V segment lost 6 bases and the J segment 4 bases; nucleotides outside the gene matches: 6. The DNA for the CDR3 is TGTGCCAGCAGAACGGGACAGGGGATGTACGAGCAGTACTTC. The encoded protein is CASRTGQGMYEQYF.

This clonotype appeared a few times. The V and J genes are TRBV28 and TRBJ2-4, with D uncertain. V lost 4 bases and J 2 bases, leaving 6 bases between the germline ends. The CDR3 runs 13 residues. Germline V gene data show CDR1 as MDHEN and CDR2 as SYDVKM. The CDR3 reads CASSWSSKNIQYF. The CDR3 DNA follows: TGTGCCAGCAGTTGGTCCTCCAAAAACATTCAGTACTTC.

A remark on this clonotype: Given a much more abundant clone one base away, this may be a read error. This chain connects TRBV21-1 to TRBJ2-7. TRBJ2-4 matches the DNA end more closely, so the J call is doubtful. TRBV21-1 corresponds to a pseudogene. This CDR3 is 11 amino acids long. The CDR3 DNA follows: TGTGCCAGCAACAAAGCTGGCATTCAGTACTTC. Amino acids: CASNKAGIQYF.

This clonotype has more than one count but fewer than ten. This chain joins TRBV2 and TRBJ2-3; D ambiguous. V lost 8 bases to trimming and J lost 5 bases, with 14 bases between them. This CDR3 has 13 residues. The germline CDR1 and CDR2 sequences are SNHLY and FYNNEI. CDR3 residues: CASGVRDGDTQYF. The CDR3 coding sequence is TGTGCCAGCGGTGTTAGGGATGGAGATACGCAGTATTTT.

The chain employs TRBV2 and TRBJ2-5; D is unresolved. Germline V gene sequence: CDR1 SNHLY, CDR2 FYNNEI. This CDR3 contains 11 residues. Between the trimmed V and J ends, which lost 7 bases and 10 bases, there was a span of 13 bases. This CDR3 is CASKPDVGQYF. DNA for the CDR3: TGTGCCAGCAAACCGGATGTTGGCCAGTACTTC.

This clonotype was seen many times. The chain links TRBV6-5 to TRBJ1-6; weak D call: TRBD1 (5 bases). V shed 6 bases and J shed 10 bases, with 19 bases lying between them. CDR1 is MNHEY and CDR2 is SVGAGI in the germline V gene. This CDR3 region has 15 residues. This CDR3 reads CASREPIGEYSPLHF. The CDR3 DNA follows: TGTGCCAGCAGAGAACCTATAGGGGAGTACTCACCCCTCCACTTT.

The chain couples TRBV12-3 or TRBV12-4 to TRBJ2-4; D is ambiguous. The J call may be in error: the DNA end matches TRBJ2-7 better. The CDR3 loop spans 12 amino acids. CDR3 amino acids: CASSVWTYEQYF. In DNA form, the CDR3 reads TGTGCCAGCAGTGTTTGGACCTACGAGCAGTACTTC.

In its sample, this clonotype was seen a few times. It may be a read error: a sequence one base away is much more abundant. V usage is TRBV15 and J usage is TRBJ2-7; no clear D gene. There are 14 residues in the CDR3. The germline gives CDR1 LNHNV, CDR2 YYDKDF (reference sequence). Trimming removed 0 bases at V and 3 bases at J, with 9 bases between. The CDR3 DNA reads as TGTGCCACCAGCAGAGAAGCAGGTATCTACGAGCAGTACTTC. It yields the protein CATSREAGIYEQYF.

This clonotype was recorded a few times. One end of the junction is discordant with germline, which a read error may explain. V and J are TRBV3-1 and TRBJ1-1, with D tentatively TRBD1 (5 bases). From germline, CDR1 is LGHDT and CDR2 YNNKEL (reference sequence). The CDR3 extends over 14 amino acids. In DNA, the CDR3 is TGCGCCAGCAGCCAAGATGGGGGAGGCACTGAAGCTTTCTTT. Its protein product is CASSQDGGGTEAFF.

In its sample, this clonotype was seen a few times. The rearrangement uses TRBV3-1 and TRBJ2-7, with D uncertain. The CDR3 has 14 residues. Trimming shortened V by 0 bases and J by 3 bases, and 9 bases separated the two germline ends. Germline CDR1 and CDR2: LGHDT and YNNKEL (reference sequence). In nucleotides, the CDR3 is TGTGCCAGCAGCCAAGAAGGGAAAGTCTACGAGCAGTACTTC. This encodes CASSQEGKVYEQYF.